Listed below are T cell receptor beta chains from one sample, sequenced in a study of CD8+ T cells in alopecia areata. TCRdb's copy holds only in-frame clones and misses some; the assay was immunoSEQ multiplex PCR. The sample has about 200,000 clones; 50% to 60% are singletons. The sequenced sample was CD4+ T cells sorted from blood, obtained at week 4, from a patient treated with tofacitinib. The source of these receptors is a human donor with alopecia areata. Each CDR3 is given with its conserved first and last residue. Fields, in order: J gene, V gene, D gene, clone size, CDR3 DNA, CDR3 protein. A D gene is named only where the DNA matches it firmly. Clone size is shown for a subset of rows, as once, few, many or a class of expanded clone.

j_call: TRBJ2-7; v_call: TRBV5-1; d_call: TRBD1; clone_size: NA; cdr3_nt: TGCGCCAGCAGCCCCATAGGACAGGGGATGAACGAGCAGTACTTC; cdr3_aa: CASSPIGQGMNEQYF
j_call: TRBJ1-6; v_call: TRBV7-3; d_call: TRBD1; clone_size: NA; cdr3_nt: TGTGCCAGCAGGGAGACAGGGGTCGGTTCACCCCTCCACTTT; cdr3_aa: CASRETGVGSPLHF
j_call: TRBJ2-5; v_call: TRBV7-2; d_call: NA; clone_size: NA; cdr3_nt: TGTGCCAGCAGCTTAGCTATACCCGGGGGTCAAGAGACCCAGTACTTC; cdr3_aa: CASSLAIPGGQETQYF
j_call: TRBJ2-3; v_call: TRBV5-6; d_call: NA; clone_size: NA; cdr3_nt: TGTGCCAGCAGCTTGATTTCGCTGGGTACTAGCACAGATACGCAGTATTTT; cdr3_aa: CASSLISLGTSTDTQYF
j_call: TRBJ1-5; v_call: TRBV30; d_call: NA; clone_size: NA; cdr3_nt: TGTGCCTGGAGTGTACGGACAGCCCCCAATCAGCCCCAGCATTTT; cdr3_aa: CAWSVRTAPNQPQHF
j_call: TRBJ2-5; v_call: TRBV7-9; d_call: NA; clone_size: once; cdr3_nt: TGTGCCAGCAGCTTAGATGGGACTCCAGGGGAGACCCAGTACTTC; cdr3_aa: CASSLDGTPGETQYF
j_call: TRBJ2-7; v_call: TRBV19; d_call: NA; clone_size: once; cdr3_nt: TGTGCCAGTAGTATACGCGGTTACGAGCAGTACTTC; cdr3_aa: CASSIRGYEQYF
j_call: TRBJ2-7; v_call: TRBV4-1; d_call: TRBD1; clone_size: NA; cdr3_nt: TGCGCCAGCAGCCAACCGGGACAGAAAGTTTACGAGCAGTACTTC; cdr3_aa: CASSQPGQKVYEQYF
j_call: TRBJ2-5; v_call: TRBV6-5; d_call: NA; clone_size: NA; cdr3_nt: TGTGCCAGCAGCCGCGGGGCCTCCCCGGGGGAGACCCAGTACTTC; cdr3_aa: CASSRGASPGETQYF
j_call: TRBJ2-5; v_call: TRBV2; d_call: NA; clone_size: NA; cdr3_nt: TGTGCCAGCAGTGAGGGGGACCACCAAGAGACCCAGTACTTC; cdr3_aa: CASSEGDHQETQYF
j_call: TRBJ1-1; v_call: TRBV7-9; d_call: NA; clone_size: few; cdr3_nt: TGTGCCAGCAGCTTTGGGCGGGAGTCGGGCGCTGAAGCTTTCTTT; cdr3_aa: CASSFGRESGAEAFF
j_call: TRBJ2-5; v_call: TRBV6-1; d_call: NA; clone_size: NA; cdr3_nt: TGTGCCAGCAGTTATTTGAGAGAGACCCAGTACTTC; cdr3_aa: CASSYLRETQYF
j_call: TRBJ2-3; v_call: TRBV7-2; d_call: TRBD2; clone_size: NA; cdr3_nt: TGTGCCAGCAGCTCGCGGATCGGACTAGCGGGGGGGCTGGTAGATACGCAGTATTTT; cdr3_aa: CASSSRIGLAGGLVDTQYF
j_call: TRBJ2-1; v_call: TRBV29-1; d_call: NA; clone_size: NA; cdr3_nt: TGCAGCGTCTGGAAAAATGAGCAGTTCTTC; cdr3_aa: CSVWKNEQFF
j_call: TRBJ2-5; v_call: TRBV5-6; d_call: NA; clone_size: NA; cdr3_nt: TGTGCCAGCAGCTTGCCGGGGGTGGACCATTTGACCCAGTACTTC; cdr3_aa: CASSLPGVDHLTQYF
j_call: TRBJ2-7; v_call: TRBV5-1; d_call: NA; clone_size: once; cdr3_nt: TGCGCCAGCAGCTTGGAGGGCAGCTCCTACGAGCAGTACTTC; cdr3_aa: CASSLEGSSYEQYF
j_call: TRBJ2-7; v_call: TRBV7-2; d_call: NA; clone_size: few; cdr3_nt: TGTGCCAGCAGCTTATCGGGGCTGGACTACGAGCAGTACTTC; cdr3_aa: CASSLSGLDYEQYF
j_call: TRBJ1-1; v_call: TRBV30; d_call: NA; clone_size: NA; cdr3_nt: TGTGCCTGGATCTACGGGTCCAACGCTGAAGCTTTCTTT; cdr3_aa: CAWIYGSNAEAFF
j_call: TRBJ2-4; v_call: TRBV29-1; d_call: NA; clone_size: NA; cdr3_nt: TGCAGCGTCGGAGGGCTAGCCAAAAACATTCAGTACTTC; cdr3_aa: CSVGGLAKNIQYF
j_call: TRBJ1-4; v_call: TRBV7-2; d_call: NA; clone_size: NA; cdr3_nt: TGTGCCAGCAGCTTAGATGGCCATACTGCAGAAAAACTGTTTTTT; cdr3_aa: CASSLDGHTAEKLFF
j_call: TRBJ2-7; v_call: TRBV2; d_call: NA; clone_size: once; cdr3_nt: TGTGCCAGCAGTGAGAGGGGCTACGAGCAGTACTTC; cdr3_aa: CASSERGYEQYF
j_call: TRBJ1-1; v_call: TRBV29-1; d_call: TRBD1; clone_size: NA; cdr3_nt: TGCAGCGCTGGACAGGGGAACACTGAAGCTTTCTTT; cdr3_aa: CSAGQGNTEAFF
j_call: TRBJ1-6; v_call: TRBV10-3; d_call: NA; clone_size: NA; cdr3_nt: TGTGCCACCTCGAGACAGAATAATTCACCCCTCCACTTT; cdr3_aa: CATSRQNNSPLHF
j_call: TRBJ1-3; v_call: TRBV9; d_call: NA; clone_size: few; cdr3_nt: TGTGCCAGCAGCGTGGGGACGGCTGGCTCTGGAAACACCATATATTTT; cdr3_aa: CASSVGTAGSGNTIYF
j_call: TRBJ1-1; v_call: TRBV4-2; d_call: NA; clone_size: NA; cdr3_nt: TGTGCCAGCAGCCAAGAAATTTATAAGGTCCGATCTGAAGCTTTCTTT; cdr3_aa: CASSQEIYKVRSEAFF
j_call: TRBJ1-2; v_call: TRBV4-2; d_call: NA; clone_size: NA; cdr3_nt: TGTGCCAGCAGCCGTGACACAGGGAACTATGGCTACACCTTC; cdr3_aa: CASSRDTGNYGYTF
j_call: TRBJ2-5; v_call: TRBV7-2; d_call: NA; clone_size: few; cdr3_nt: TGTGCCAGCACACTGATGGGGGAGACCCAGTACTTC; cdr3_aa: CASTLMGETQYF
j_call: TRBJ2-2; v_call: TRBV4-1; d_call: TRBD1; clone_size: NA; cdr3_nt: TGCGCCAGCAGCCAACAGATTACAGGGGGACGCACCGGGGAGCTGTTTTTT; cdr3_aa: CASSQQITGGRTGELFF
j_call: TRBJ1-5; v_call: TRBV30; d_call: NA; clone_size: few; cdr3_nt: TGTGCCTGGAGTGTACAGGGTAATCAGCCCCAGCATTTT; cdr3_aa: CAWSVQGNQPQHF
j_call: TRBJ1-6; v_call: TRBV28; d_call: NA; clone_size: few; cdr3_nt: TGTGCCAGCATCCGAGTTGGAAATTCACCCCTCCACTTT; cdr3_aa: CASIRVGNSPLHF
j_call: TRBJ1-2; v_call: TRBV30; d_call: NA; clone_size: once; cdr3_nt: TGTGCCTGGAGTGGGGGGTACTATGGCTACACCTTC; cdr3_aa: CAWSGGYYGYTF
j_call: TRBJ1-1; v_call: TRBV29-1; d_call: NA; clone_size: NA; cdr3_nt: TGCAGCGTTGACGGGGGGTTGAACACTGAAGCTTTCTTT; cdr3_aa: CSVDGGLNTEAFF
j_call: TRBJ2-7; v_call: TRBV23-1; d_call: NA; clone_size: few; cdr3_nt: TGCGCCAGCAGTCAATCGTGGCAAGATGGTGGGGGGTACGAGCAGTACTTC; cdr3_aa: CASSQSWQDGGGYEQYF
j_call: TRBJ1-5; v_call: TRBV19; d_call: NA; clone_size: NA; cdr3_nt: TGTGCCAGTAGTATTCCGGGACGGGGCAATCAGCCCCAGCATTTT; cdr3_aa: CASSIPGRGNQPQHF
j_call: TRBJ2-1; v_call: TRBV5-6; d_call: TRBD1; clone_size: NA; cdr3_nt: TGTGCCAGCAGCCCGGGACAGGGGGCGAAAAATGAGCAGTTCTTC; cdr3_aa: CASSPGQGAKNEQFF
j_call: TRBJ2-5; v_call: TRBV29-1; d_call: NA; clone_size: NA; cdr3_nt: TGCAGCGTTTCAGTGGGGGGGGCAGGTGAGACCCAGTACTTC; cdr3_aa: CSVSVGGAGETQYF
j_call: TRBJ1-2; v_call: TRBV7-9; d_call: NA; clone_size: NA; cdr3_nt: TGTGCCAGCAGCTTAGCGGAGTTTGGCTACACCTTC; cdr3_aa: CASSLAEFGYTF
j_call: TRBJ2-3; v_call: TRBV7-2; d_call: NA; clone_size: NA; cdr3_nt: TGTGCCAGCAGCTTAGGCGACCGATATACGCAGTATTTT; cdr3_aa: CASSLGDRYTQYF
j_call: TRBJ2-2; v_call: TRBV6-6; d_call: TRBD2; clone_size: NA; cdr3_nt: TGTGCCAGCAGCATAGCGGGCGGGGAGCTGTTTTTT; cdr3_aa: CASSIAGGELFF
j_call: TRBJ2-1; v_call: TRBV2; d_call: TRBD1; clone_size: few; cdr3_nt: TGCGCGACAGGGGACACCTCCTACAATGAGCAGTTCTTC; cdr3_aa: CATGDTSYNEQFF
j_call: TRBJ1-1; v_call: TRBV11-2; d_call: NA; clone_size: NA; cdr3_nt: TGTGCCAGCAGCTTAGGGACGAACTCTGAAGCTTTCTTT; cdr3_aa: CASSLGTNSEAFF
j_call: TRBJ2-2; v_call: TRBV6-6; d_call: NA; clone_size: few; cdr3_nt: TGTGCCAGCTTAACAGACCACACCGGGGAGCTGTTTTTT; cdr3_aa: CASLTDHTGELFF
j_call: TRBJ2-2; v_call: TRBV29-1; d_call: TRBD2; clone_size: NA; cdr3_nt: TGCAGCGGCGTGGAAGCGGGGAGCACCGGGGAGCTGTTTTTT; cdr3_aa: CSGVEAGSTGELFF
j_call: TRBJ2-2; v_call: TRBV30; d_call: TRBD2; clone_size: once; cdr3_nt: TGTGCCTGGAGTTATACTAGCGGGGGTATCGGGGAGCTGTTTTTT; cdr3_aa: CAWSYTSGGIGELFF
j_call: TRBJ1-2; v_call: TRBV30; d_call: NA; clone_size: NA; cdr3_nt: TGTGCCTGGAGTACGACAGTCGCAATACGAAAAAACTATGGCTACACCTTC; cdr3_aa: CAWSTTVAIRKNYGYTF
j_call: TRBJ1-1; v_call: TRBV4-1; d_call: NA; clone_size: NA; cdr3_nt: TGCGCCAGCAGATATCCGGGACACACGAACACTGAAGCTTTCTTT; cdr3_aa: CASRYPGHTNTEAFF
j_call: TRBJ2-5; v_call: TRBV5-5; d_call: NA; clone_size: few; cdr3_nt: TGTGCCAGCAGCTTGGGCAGGAACCAAGAGACCCAGTACTTC; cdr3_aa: CASSLGRNQETQYF
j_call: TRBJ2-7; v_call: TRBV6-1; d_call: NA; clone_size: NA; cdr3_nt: TGTGCCAGCAGTGAATCAGGGAACTACGAGCAGTACTTC; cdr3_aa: CASSESGNYEQYF